This TCR beta chain was captured in a study of T-cell memory formation after mild COVID-19. In its sample, this clonotype was seen a few times. Its matching antigen is unknown. General study points: Shrinking CD4+ clones were chiefly CM and EM; CD8+ ones were chiefly EMRA.

J lost 2 bases, V lost 11 bases, and 8 bases had no gene match. This CDR3 has 13 residues. Germline V gives CDR1 SEHNR, CDR2 FQNEAQ (reference sequence). TCRdb re-called the 5' RACE reads through MiXCR, storing one row per CDR3 protein. The sample holds 500,000 to 600,000 distinct CDR3 sequences; 18% are singletons and the top ten take about 11%. The TCR sequence derives from an adult woman who had mild COVID-19 (a few samples of this study predate the infection). Cell type and time point are not known. Sequenced input: PBMCs or a T cell subset sorted from them (not recorded which). This rearrangement joins TRBV7-9 to TRBJ1-1, with 7 bases aligning to TRBD1. The CDR3 DNA follows: TGTGCCGGACAGGAGAGGGCTAACACTGAAGCTTTCTTT. Protein: CAGQERANTEAFF.